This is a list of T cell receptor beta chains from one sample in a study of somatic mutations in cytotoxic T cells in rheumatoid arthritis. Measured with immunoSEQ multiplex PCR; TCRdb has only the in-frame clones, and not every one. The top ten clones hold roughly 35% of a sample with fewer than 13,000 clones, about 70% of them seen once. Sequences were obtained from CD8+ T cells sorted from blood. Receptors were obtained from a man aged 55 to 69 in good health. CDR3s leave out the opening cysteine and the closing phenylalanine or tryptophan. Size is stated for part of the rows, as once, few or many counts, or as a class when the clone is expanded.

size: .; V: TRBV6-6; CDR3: ASGDTEAF
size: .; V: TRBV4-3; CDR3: ASSQGPGVDSPLH
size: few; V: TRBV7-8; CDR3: ASSSTGGRAAYEQY
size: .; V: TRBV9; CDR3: ASSATSGGGYEQY
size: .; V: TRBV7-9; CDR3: ASSLTYTEAF
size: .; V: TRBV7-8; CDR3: ASSSGLAGGPRQTQY
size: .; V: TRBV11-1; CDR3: ASSSETGKDEQF
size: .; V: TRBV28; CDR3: ASSPPEKLTDTQY
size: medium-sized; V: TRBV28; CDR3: ASNRGGGEAYEQY
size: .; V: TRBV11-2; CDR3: ASSPNEKLF
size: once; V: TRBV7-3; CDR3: ASSLYGVGTDTQY
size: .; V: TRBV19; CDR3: ASSIVGQGLYEQY
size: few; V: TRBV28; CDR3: ASSLPTSGTAYNEQF
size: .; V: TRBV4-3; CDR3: ASSQDRGGGGYT
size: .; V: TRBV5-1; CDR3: ASSWSGTSTDTQY
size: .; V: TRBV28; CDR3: ASTQRDRGPNEKLF
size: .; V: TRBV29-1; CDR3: SVEDTIAKNIQY
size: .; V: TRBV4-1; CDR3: ASSQETSGSANEQF
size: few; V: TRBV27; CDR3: ASSDRGSSHNEQF
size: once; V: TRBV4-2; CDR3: ASSQEGGGGYEQF
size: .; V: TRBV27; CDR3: ASSLSTPGGPTDTQY
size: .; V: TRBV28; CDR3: ASSSTNEQY
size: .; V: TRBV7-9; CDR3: ASSTSQGGEQY
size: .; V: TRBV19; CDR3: ASSLSGESSYNEQF
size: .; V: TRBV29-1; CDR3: SVEARTGNEQY
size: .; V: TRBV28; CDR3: ASSLGLGTRSDEQY
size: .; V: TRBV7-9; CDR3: ASSIGPQYQETQY
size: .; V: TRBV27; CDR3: ASSLSTSGAYEQY
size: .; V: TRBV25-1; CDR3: ASSERGGYEQY
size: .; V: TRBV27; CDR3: ASRVSASYNEQF
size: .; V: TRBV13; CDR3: ASSLAGTADTQY
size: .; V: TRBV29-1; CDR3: SVEDLEGGDYNEQF
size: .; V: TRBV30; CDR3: AWSVGHLDEQY